Following are 2 T cell receptor beta chains from one sample sequenced in a study of cytomegalovirus exposure and HLA in healthy donors. PCR used 60 Vbeta primers and 13 Jbeta primers. Sequencing used immunoSEQ multiplex PCR; TCRdb keeps in-frame clones, though not all of them. Here the sample spans 60,000 to 70,000 clones, about 63% being singletons. The sequenced sample consisted of PBMCs. The receptor source for this set is a man aged 40-55 years in good health and CMV-seropositive.

The chain couples TRBV2 to TRBJ2-1, with unresolved D. The V and J ends lost 8 bases and 9 bases respectively, with 20 bases between them. Germline assignment: CDR1 SNHLY and CDR2 FYNNEI. There are 14 residues in the CDR3. The CDR3 DNA is TGTGCCAGCTACTCCACCTTCCCCACTGTTGAGCAGTTCTTC. Its protein is CASYSTFPTVEQFF.

The V call is TRBV18, the J call TRBJ2-7, with 10 bases identical to TRBD1. CDR3 size: 19 residues. V gave up 4 bases and J gave up 2 bases; unmatched junction bases: 17. Germline loops: CDR1 KGHSH, CDR2 LQKENI. This chain's CDR3 is CASSHTGQGGIADTYEQYF. The DNA for the CDR3 is TGTGCCAGCTCACACACCGGACAGGGGGGGATTGCCGACACCTACGAGCAGTACTTC.